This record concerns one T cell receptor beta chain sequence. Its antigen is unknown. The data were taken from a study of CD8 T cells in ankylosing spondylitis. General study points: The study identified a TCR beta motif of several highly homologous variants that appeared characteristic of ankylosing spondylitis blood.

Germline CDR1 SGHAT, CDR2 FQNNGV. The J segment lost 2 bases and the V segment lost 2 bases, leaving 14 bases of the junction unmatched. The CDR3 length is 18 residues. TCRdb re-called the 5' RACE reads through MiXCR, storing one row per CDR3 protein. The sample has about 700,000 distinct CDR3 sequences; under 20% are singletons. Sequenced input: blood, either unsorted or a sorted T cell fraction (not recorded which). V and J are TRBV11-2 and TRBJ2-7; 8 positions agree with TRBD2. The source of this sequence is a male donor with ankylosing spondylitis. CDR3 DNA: TGTGCCAGCAGCTTAAATAGCGGCGTCCGTAGCGGGGCCTACGAGCAGTACTTC. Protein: CASSLNSGVRSGAYEQYF. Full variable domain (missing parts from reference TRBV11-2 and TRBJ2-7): EAGVAQSPRYKIIEKRQSVAFWCNPISGHATLYWYQQILGQGPKLLIQFQNNGVVDDSQLPKDRFSAERLKGVDSTLKIQPAKLEDSAVYLCASSLNSGVRSGAYEQYFGPGTRLTVT.